This paragraph reports one TCR beta chain. About 0.5 to 1 ug RNA was reverse transcribed with random hexamers. Each CDR3 protein is one row after TCRdb ran MiXCR on the immunoSEQ multiplex PCR reads. This repertoire shows roughly 220,000 distinct CDR3 sequences, about 94% found once; its top ten account for about 0.14%. The data derive from a study of CD8 T cells in Susac syndrome. Germline V gene lookup returns CDR1 SGHTA and CDR2 FQGTGA. CDR3 length equals 14 residues. V shed 1 base and J shed 10 bases, with 16 bases lying between them. The sequencing input was CD4+ T cells from PBMCs. The chain has TRBV7-3 and TRBJ1-1; D may be TRBD1 (6 bases). The clonotype originates from a human donor with Susac syndrome. CDR3 DNA: TGTGCCAGCAGCTTAAGCGGGGGCAGAGAGCGAGCTTTCTTT. Encoded protein: CASSLSGGRERAFF.